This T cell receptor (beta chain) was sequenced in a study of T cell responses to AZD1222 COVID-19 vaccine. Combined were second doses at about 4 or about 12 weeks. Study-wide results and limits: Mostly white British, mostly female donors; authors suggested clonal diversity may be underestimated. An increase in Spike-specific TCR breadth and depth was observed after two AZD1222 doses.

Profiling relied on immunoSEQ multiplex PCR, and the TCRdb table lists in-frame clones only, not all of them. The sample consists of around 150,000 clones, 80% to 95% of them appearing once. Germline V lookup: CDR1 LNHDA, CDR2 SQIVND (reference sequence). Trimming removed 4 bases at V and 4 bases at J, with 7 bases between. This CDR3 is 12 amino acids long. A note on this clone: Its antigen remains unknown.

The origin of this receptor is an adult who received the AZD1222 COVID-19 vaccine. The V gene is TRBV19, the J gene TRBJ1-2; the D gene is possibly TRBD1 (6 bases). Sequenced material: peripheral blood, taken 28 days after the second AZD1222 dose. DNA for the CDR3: TGTGCCAGTAGTAGGACAGTCTATGGCTACACCTTC. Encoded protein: CASSRTVYGYTF.